The rows below give T cell receptor beta chains drawn from one sample of a study of blood T cell repertoires in COVID-19. Repertoires were generated with immunoSEQ multiplex PCR, while TCRdb's copy carries only in-frame clones and drops some. The data hold roughly 260,000 clones, with 70% to 90% observed a single time. Material for sequencing was PBMCs or T cells enriched from blood (not recorded which). These receptors were obtained from a woman in her 50s who had recovered from COVID-19. The CDR3 runs from the conserved cysteine through the conserved F or W. The D gene is left open where the match is weak. Expanded clones get a size class; other rows say once, few or many, or leave the size out.

abundance	v_gene	d_gene	j_gene	CDR3nt	CDR3aa
once	TRBV4-2	TRBD1	TRBJ1-2	TGTGCCAGCAGCCAACCGGCCGGGACAGGGAACTATGGCTACACCTTC	CASSQPAGTGNYGYTF
few	TRBV7-9	NA	TRBJ1-2	TGTGCCAGCAGCTTACAGGGTGGCTACACCTTC	CASSLQGGYTF
NA	TRBV7-8	NA	TRBJ1-1	TGTGCCAGCAGTAAGGAACAGTGGACTGAAGCTTTCTTT	CASSKEQWTEAFF
NA	TRBV29-1	TRBD2	TRBJ2-3	TGCAGCGTTGAAGATTTCGCAACCAGGGAGGGGACAGATACGCAGTATTTT	CSVEDFATREGTDTQYF
NA	TRBV7-6	NA	TRBJ2-1	TGTGCCAGCAGCTTAGGGGGGCCAGGAGGGAGGGCGTACAATGAGCAGTTCTTC	CASSLGGPGGRAYNEQFF
NA	TRBV15	TRBD1	TRBJ1-3	TGTGCCACCAGCTGGACAGGGGGAAACACCATATATTTT	CATSWTGGNTIYF
NA	TRBV5-6	TRBD1	TRBJ2-7	TGTGCCAGCAGCCATTCAGGGGGCGTTTACGAGCAGTACTTC	CASSHSGGVYEQYF
NA	TRBV12-5	NA	TRBJ2-7	TGTGCTAGTGGTTTCTACGTCTACGAGCAGTACTTC	CASGFYVYEQYF
NA	TRBV28	NA	TRBJ2-5	TGTGCTAGTGAGACAGCTAACCAAGAGACCCAGTACTTC	CASETANQETQYF
few	TRBV7-9	NA	TRBJ2-7	TGTGCCAGCAGCGGAGCCTCCTACGAGCAGTACTTC	CASSGASYEQYF
NA	TRBV28	NA	TRBJ1-6	TGTGCCAGCAGTGTATTCGGGACTCTGGGTTCACCCCTCCACTTT	CASSVFGTLGSPLHF
NA	TRBV5-1	NA	TRBJ2-7	TGCGCCAGCAGCCCCACTGAGCGAGACTACGAGCAGTACTTC	CASSPTERDYEQYF
NA	TRBV9	NA	TRBJ2-3	TGTGCCAGCAGCGCCTCACTAGCAGATACGCAGTATTTT	CASSASLADTQYF
NA	TRBV9	TRBD1	TRBJ2-2	TGTGCCAGCAGCGTAGGGACAGGGAGGAGCACCGGGGAGCTGTTTTTT	CASSVGTGRSTGELFF
NA	TRBV7-8	NA	TRBJ2-7	TGTGCCAGCAGTCGAAGAGGCGAGCAGTACTTC	CASSRRGEQYF
NA	TRBV5-1	NA	TRBJ2-7	TGCGCCAGCAGCATGGGCGGACAGACCTACGAGCAGTACTTC	CASSMGGQTYEQYF
NA	TRBV27	NA	TRBJ1-5	TGTGCCAGCAGTTGGGGACAAAGCAATCAGCCCCAGCATTTT	CASSWGQSNQPQHF
NA	TRBV5-5	NA	TRBJ1-1	TGTGCCAGCGCACCCCTCAGGGGAGTTGGGTACACTGAAGCTTTCTTT	CASAPLRGVGYTEAFF
NA	TRBV2	TRBD1	TRBJ2-5	TGTGCCAGCACCAGGACAGGGGGGACCCAAGAGACCCAGTACTTC	CASTRTGGTQETQYF
once	TRBV27	TRBD1	TRBJ2-2	TGTGCCAGCACTATACCCCGGGACAGGGTGGACACCGGGGAGCTGTTTTTT	CASTIPRDRVDTGELFF
NA	TRBV7-7	TRBD1	TRBJ1-1	TGTGCTAGCAGCTTAGGAGTGCTTGGGACGTACAGGGGGGACACTGAAGCTTTCTTT	CASSLGVLGTYRGDTEAFF
NA	TRBV7-3	NA	TRBJ2-1	TGTGCCAGCAGCTTATTTGAGAGCTCCTACAATGAGCAGTTCTTC	CASSLFESSYNEQFF
NA	TRBV7-3	TRBD1	TRBJ1-2	TGTGCCAGCAGTCCTGGGGGCCAGGGGGCTTATGGCTACACCTTC	CASSPGGQGAYGYTF
NA	TRBV19	TRBD2	TRBJ2-7	TGTGCCAGTAGTACAACTAGCGGGAGGCTCAGCGAGCAGTACTTC	CASSTTSGRLSEQYF
few	TRBV12-5	NA	TRBJ1-1	TGTGCTAGTGGTTACAGTTTGAACACTGAAGCTTTCTTT	CASGYSLNTEAFF
NA	TRBV24-1	TRBD2	TRBJ2-7	TGTGCCACCAGTGAGTGGACTAGCGGGAGTAGCTACGAGCAGTACTTC	CATSEWTSGSSYEQYF
NA	TRBV2	TRBD1	TRBJ1-1	TGTGCCAGCAGTGCACAGGGGAATGAAGCTTTCTTT	CASSAQGNEAFF